The clone carrying this T cell receptor (beta chain) is a singleton in its sample. The table came from immunoSEQ multiplex PCR; TCRdb's copy has only in-frame clones and leaves some out. The repertoire has around 190,000 clones, about nine tenths of them found once; the top ten carry around 1.5%. This specimen comes from a study of blood T cell repertoires in COVID-19. Study summary: T cells, B-cell-depleted T cells, or PBMCs provided the cDNA or gDNA that served as material.

CDR3 length: 15 residues. The receptor was isolated from a man aged 18-30 years with active or convalescent COVID-19. The specimen was peripheral blood. J is TRBJ1-2 and V is TRBV7-5; the table's D call, TRBD1, was not checked against the DNA. TRBV7-5 is a pseudogene. The CDR3 loop is CARSLTGQGHLGYTF. CDR3 bases: TGTGCCAGAAGCTTAACGGGACAGGGCCACCTGGGCTACACCTTC.